These 23 T cell receptor beta chains were sequenced from one sample in a study of blood T cell repertoires in COVID-19. Generated by immunoSEQ multiplex PCR, the TCRdb table keeps only in-frame clones and is missing some. The sample yields under 250,000 clones, more than 75% seen once. Input material: peripheral blood. These receptors were taken from a woman between 65 and 79 years old with active or convalescent COVID-19.

A few counts support this clone. The genes are TRBV18 and TRBJ1-6; 9 bases agree with TRBD1. The CDR3 covers 13 residues. After removal of 8 bases from V and 10 bases from J, the junction contained 6 bases not matched to a gene. Germline values: CDR1 KGHSH, CDR2 LQKENI. The CDR3 sequence: CASLRDRDSPLHF. The CDR3 DNA follows: TGTGCCAGCCTCCGGGACAGGGACTCACCCCTCCACTTT.

The V and J genes are TRBV6-2 or TRBV6-3 and TRBJ1-2; D perhaps matches TRBD1 (5 bases). Trimming removed 5 bases at V and 8 bases at J, with 9 bases between. The CDR3 has 11 amino acids. Germline values: CDR1 MNHEY, CDR2 SVGEGT. The CDR3 here is CASSTGSGYTF. The CDR3 DNA reads as TGTGCCAGCAGTACAGGTTCGGGCTACACCTTC.

The chain combines TRBV4-3 with TRBJ2-4; tentative D call: TRBD1 (5 bases). Germline V CDR1 and CDR2: LGHNA, YSLEER. With 0 bases removed from V and 8 bases from J, the gap between germline ends came to 17 bases. This CDR3 is 16 amino acids long. Here the CDR3 DNA reads TGCGCCAGCAGCCAAGATTCGGCAGGGTGGGTGGACATTCAGTACTTC. The encoded protein is CASSQDSAGWVDIQYF.

The chain uses TRBV19 and TRBJ1-2, with 8 positions matching TRBD1. J gave up 8 bases and V 5 bases, and 16 bases lay outside the gene matches. This CDR3 has 16 amino acids. Germline lookup yields CDR1 LNHDA and CDR2 SQIVND (reference sequence). DNA of the CDR3: TGTGCCAGTAGTCGTCGACTCGGACAGGGCTCTATAGGCTACACCTTC. It is translated as CASSRRLGQGSIGYTF.

This chain connects TRBV6-6 to TRBJ2-3; 9 bases match TRBD1. J gave up 2 bases and V 7 bases, and 7 bases lay outside the gene matches. CDR1 is MNHNY, CDR2 SVGAGI, per germline (reference sequence). This CDR3 is built from 15 residues. The CDR3 region is CASTIGQGLTDTQYF. The CDR3, as DNA: TGTGCCAGCACCATCGGACAGGGGCTCACAGATACGCAGTATTTT.

The chain recombines TRBV15 with TRBJ1-2; tentatively, D is TRBD1 (6 bases). The germline V gene has CDR1 LNHNV and CDR2 YYDKDF (reference sequence). Trimming stripped 0 bases from V and 6 bases from J, with 11 bases between. This CDR3 comprises 14 residues. This CDR3 reads CATSRDFAGDGYTF. The CDR3 DNA reads TGTGCCACCAGCAGAGATTTCGCAGGGGATGGCTACACCTTC.

This clone was observed a handful of times. This rearrangement joins TRBV5-1 to TRBJ1-3; D is unclear. In germline, CDR1 is SGHRS, CDR2 YFSETQ. With 0 bases removed from V and 0 bases from J, the gap between germline ends came to 7 bases. This CDR3 is 15 amino acids long. The CDR3 is CASSLVADSGNTIYF. The CDR3 nucleotides read TGCGCCAGCAGCTTGGTCGCGGACTCTGGAAACACCATATATTTT.

V is TRBV13 and J is TRBJ2-6; maybe TRBD1 (7 bases). The germline V gene encodes CDR1 PRHDT and CDR2 FYEKMQ (reference sequence). The CDR3 is 16 residues long. V lost 3 bases and J 2 bases, leaving 11 bases between the germline ends. The CDR3 bases are TGTGCCAGCAGCTTGGGCGGGACAGCTGGGGCCAACGTCCTGACTTTC. Translated, it gives CASSLGGTAGANVLTF.

V usage is TRBV6-5 and J usage is TRBJ2-1; D perhaps matches TRBD1 (5 bases). Germline CDR1 and CDR2: MNHEY and SVGAGI. The V end was cut by 7 bases, the J end by 5 bases, with 15 bases between. CDR3 length: 14 residues. CDR3: CASTQRGTNNEQFF. The DNA of the CDR3 is TGTGCCAGCACCCAAAGGGGAACAAACAATGAGCAGTTCTTC.

The rearrangement uses TRBV24-1 and TRBJ1-2; D is possibly TRBD1 (5 bases). Deletions cut 3 bases from V and 5 bases from J, with 6 bases between. There are 12 residues in the CDR3. The germline gives CDR1 KGHDR, CDR2 SFDVKD. The CDR3 nucleotides read TGTGCCACCAGTGATGGGACTTATGGCTACACCTTC. Translated: CATSDGTYGYTF.

The V gene is TRBV5-1, the J gene TRBJ2-1; D is uncertain. This CDR3 spans 11 amino acids. Germline CDR1 reads SGHRS; CDR2 reads YFSETQ. V gave up 2 bases and J gave up 8 bases, with 5 bases separating them. The CDR3 region is CASSFRHEQFF. The CDR3 nucleotides read TGCGCCAGCAGCTTCAGGCATGAGCAGTTCTTC.

V gene TRBV6-5 combines with J gene TRBJ1-1, with 10 nucleotides matching TRBD1. Germline lookup yields CDR1 MNHEY and CDR2 SVGAGI. The CDR3 is made up of 16 amino acids. V lost 2 bases and J lost 3; bases outside the gene matches: 6. In DNA, the CDR3 is TGTGCCAGCAGTTACCACCGGGACAGGGGATACACTGAAGCTTTCTTT. Translation: CASSYHRDRGYTEAFF.

This chain joins TRBV19 and TRBJ1-2; 8 nucleotides agree with TRBD1. The CDR3 runs to 14 residues. Germline V gene sequence: CDR1 LNHDA, CDR2 SQIVND (reference sequence). With 6 bases clipped from V and 4 bases from J, the junction kept 7 bases outside the gene matches. CDR3 DNA: TGTGCCAGTAGACCTGACAGGGGTGGCTATGGCTACACCTTC. Its protein product is CASRPDRGGYGYTF.

The rearrangement uses TRBV6-5 and TRBJ1-1, with D unresolved. Germline CDR1 MNHEY, CDR2 SVGAGI. The length of the CDR3 is 14 residues. V was shortened by 10 bases and J by 1 base, with 16 bases between the two germline ends. CDR3 protein: CATHRGSQNTEAFF. CDR3 nucleotides: TGTGCCACCCACCGCGGCAGCCAGAACACTGAAGCTTTCTTT.

This chain uses TRBV6-2 or TRBV6-3 with TRBJ2-4; TRBD1 might be the D (6 bases). The V gene's germline CDR1 is MNHEY and CDR2 SVGEGT. The CDR3 contains 15 residues. Trimming pared 2 bases from V and 9 bases from J, leaving 17 bases between. The CDR3 reads CASSYGGRGGAIQYF. CDR3 sequence (DNA): TGTGCCAGCAGTTACGGGGGCAGGGGTGGGGCCATTCAGTACTTC.

This chain uses TRBV6-5 with TRBJ2-3, with a weak D call TRBD1 (5 bases). Germline V gives CDR1 MNHEY, CDR2 SVGAGI. The CDR3 is made up of 14 amino acids. V lost 5 bases and J 2 bases, leaving 11 bases between the germline ends. In DNA form, the CDR3 reads TGTGCCAGCAGTAGACAGTCTTACACAGATACGCAGTATTTT. This encodes CASSRQSYTDTQYF.

The chain joins TRBV7-9 to TRBJ1-2, with D possibly matching TRBD1 (5 bases). V lost 2 bases to trimming and J lost 4 bases, with 17 bases between them. Germline V gene sequence: CDR1 SEHNR, CDR2 FQNEAQ (reference sequence). The CDR3 is 16 residues long. CDR3 in amino acids: CASSLLAGLWAYGYTF. CDR3 nucleotide sequence: TGTGCCAGCAGCTTATTGGCGGGGCTTTGGGCCTATGGCTACACCTTC.

This clone was seen only once. The chain combines TRBV4-3 with TRBJ1-1; D is possibly TRBD1 (6 bases). CDR3 length: 15 amino acids. With 0 bases removed from V and 8 bases from J, the gap between germline ends came to 16 bases. CDR1 and CDR2 (germline): LGHNA, YSLEER. The CDR3 DNA follows: TGCGCCAGCAGCCAAGATGCGGGCTGGACAGTCGAAGCTTTCTTT. It encodes CASSQDAGWTVEAFF.

The chain recombines TRBV4-3 with TRBJ1-1; tentative D call: TRBD1 (6 bases). The CDR3 is 16 residues long. The V end lost 0 bases, the J end lost 10 bases, and 21 bases lay between the germline ends. Germline V CDR1 and CDR2: LGHNA, YSLEER. The DNA for the CDR3 is TGCGCCAGCAGCCAAGATTCCGGGACACCTATATGGGGAGCTTTCTTT. Translating it yields CASSQDSGTPIWGAFF.

The chain has TRBV11-2 and TRBJ2-2; 12 bases map to TRBD1. CDR3 length equals 16 residues. The V gene end was trimmed by 5 bases and the J gene end by 2 bases; junction bases not matched to a gene: 3. Germline-derived CDR1 and CDR2 are SGHAT and FQNNGV. CDR3 sequence reads: CASSGTGGLNTGELFF. The CDR3 nucleotides are TGTGCCAGCAGCGGGACAGGGGGCCTAAACACCGGGGAGCTGTTTTTT. The full variable domain, its missing parts supplied by reference TRBV11-2 and TRBJ2-2, is EAGVAQSPRYKIIEKRQSVAFWCNPISGHATLYWYQQILGQGPKLLIQFQNNGVVDDSQLPKDRFSAERLKGVDSTLKIQPAKLEDSAVYLCASSGTGGLNTGELFFGEGSRLTVL.

In its sample, this clone was seen once. The J gene is TRBJ1-4, the V gene TRBV4-3, with TRBD1 matching 7 bases. J gave up 13 bases and V 0 bases, and 5 bases lay outside the gene matches. The CDR3 extends over 13 amino acids. The germline V gene has CDR1 LGHNA and CDR2 YSLEER. This CDR3 reads CASSQERQGILFF. In DNA form, the CDR3 reads TGCGCCAGCAGCCAAGAAAGACAGGGAATACTGTTTTTT.

The chain is built from TRBV5-1 and TRBJ2-3; TRBD2 might be the D (5 bases). Germline CDR1 and CDR2: SGHRS and YFSETQ. Trimming shortened V by 4 bases and J by 0 bases, and 15 bases separated the two germline ends. This CDR3 has 16 residues. The CDR3 protein is CASSESLDPSTDTQYF. The DNA of the CDR3 is TGCGCCAGCAGCGAATCACTAGACCCTAGCACAGATACGCAGTATTTT.

The CDR3 DNA follows: TGTGCCAGTAGCCGGGTTCTTACCTACAATGAGCAGTTCTTC. Amino acid sequence: CASSRVLTYNEQFF. V and J are TRBV19 and TRBJ2-1, with D unresolved. Trimming removed 6 bases from V and 2 bases from J, with 11 bases in between. CDR1 is LNHDA and CDR2 is SQIVND in the germline V gene (reference sequence). The CDR3 runs 14 residues.